The 21 T cell receptor beta chains below were found in one sample sequenced in a study of blood T cell repertoires in COVID-19. TCRdb keeps only in-frame clones here, not all; method: immunoSEQ multiplex PCR. The table lists roughly 250,000 clones, about 87% of them singletons. The specimen sequenced was PBMCs or T cells enriched from blood (not recorded which). These receptors were collected from a woman aged 50 to 60 who had recovered from COVID-19.

This clone was seen a single time. This chain joins TRBV5-1 and TRBJ1-2; no clear D. This CDR3 is built from 14 residues. Trimming removed 0 bases at V and 7 bases at J, with 13 bases between. Germline-derived CDR1 and CDR2 are SGHRS and YFSETQ. The CDR3 here is CASSLGVLTGGYTF. The CDR3 DNA follows: TGCGCCAGCAGCTTGGGTGTTTTGACGGGTGGCTACACCTTC.

This chain links TRBV28 with TRBJ2-7, with TRBD2 as a possible D gene (5 bases). CDR1 and CDR2 (germline): MDHEN, SYDVKM. CDR3 size: 13 residues. With 4 bases removed from V and 2 bases from J, the gap between germline ends came to 9 bases. The CDR3 nucleotides are TGTGCCAGCAGTTCCGAGAGGGCCTACGAGCAGTACTTC. Translated, it gives CASSSERAYEQYF.

This clone was seen a single time. The J gene is TRBJ2-3, the V gene TRBV4-2, with 7 positions matching TRBD2. This CDR3 has 18 amino acids. Germline CDR1 LGHNA, CDR2 YNFKEQ. The V gene end was trimmed by 1 base and the J gene end by 4 bases; junction bases not matched to a gene: 14. The CDR3 nucleotides are TGTGCCAGCAGCCAAGCCTCGACTAGCTCCCCGAGCGCAGATACGCAGTATTTT. Translated, it gives CASSQASTSSPSADTQYF.

As to this clone: The same CDR3 can be traced to other DNA sequences in this sample. The chain couples TRBV18 to TRBJ2-7, with 8 bases that match TRBD2. V shed 6 bases and J 3 bases; nucleotides not matched to a gene: 7. Germline V lookup: CDR1 KGHSH, CDR2 LQKENI. This CDR3 contains 14 residues. CDR3 DNA: TGTGCCAGCTCCCCGGGCCTAGCGGGCTACGAGCAGTACTTC. This gives the protein CASSPGLAGYEQYF.

CDR3 coding DNA: TGCGCCAGCAGCCCCAAGAGGGGGACAACTAGCACAGATACGCAGTATTTT. As protein: CASSPKRGTTSTDTQYF. The V call is TRBV4-3, the J call TRBJ2-3; D is possibly TRBD1 (6 bases). CDR1 is LGHNA, CDR2 YSLEER, per germline. The CDR3 has 17 amino acids. V lost 4 bases and J lost 0, with 17 bases in between.

The rearrangement joins TRBV4-1 to TRBJ2-3, with TRBD2 identical over 8 bases. CDR1 MGHRA and CDR2 YSYEKL come from the germline V gene. V lost 4 bases to trimming and J lost 7 bases; unmatched junction nucleotides: 10. The length of the CDR3 is 15 residues. CDR3 coding DNA: TGCGCCAGCAGCCCTTCAGATAGCGGGATTTATACGCAGTATTTT. Residues: CASSPSDSGIYTQYF.

The CDR3 here is CASSITQGSQPQHF. CDR3 nucleotides: TGTGCCAGCAGCATCACCCAGGGGTCTCAGCCCCAGCATTTT. The V call is TRBV7-2, the J call TRBJ1-5; TRBD1 is a possible D gene (6 bases). V lost 5 bases to trimming and J lost 6 bases, with 14 bases between them. The CDR3 contains 14 residues. Germline-derived CDR1 and CDR2 are SGHTA and FQGNSA. Supplemented by reference TRBV7-2 and TRBJ1-5, the full variable domain reads GAGVSQSPSNKVTEKGKDVELRCDPISGHTALYWYRQSLGQGLEFLIYFQGNSAPDKSGLPSDRFSAERTGGSVSTLTIQRTQQEDSAVYLCASSITQGSQPQHFGDGTRLSIL.

The chain couples TRBV28 to TRBJ1-6, with D hard to call. The CDR3 covers 14 residues. V lost 8 bases and J lost 7, with 15 bases in between. CDR1 and CDR2 (germline): MDHEN, SYDVKM. The CDR3 loop reads CASVSSISNSPLHF. CDR3 bases: TGTGCCAGCGTTTCTTCTATCTCGAATTCACCCCTCCACTTT.

This clone was seen only once. The chain has TRBV29-1 and TRBJ1-5, with 7 bases fitting TRBD1. Germline CDR1 is SQVTM and CDR2 is ANQGSEA. The CDR3 length is 12 residues. The V and J ends lost 7 bases and 6 bases, in that order; junction bases with no gene match: 6. Here the CDR3 reads CSATGVGQPQHF. As DNA, the CDR3 is TGCAGCGCCACAGGGGTAGGTCAGCCCCAGCATTTT. Together with reference TRBV29-1 and TRBJ1-5, the CDR3 gives the full variable domain: SAVISQKPSRDICQRGTSLTIQCQVDSQVTMMFWYRQQPGQSLTLIATANQGSEATYESGFVIDKFPISRPNLTFSTLTVSNMSPEDSSIYLCSATGVGQPQHFGDGTRLSIL.

This clone was seen a handful of times. This chain uses TRBV18 with TRBJ1-5; no firm D call. V gave up 3 bases and J gave up 5 bases, with 8 bases separating them. CDR1 KGHSH and CDR2 LQKENI come from the germline V gene. CDR3 length: 13 amino acids. For the CDR3, the DNA is TGTGCCAGCTCACCTAACTCGGATCAGCCCCAGCATTTT. Translated, it gives CASSPNSDQPQHF.

This chain connects TRBV28 to TRBJ1-1; TRBD1 matches 11 bases. V gave up 6 bases and J gave up 2 bases; unmatched junction bases: 8. This CDR3 region has 16 residues. Germline-derived CDR1 and CDR2 are MDHEN and SYDVKM. The CDR3 reads CASRSRTGGFNTEAFF. The CDR3 coding sequence is TGTGCCAGCAGATCCCGGACAGGGGGCTTCAACACTGAAGCTTTCTTT.

V and J are TRBV6-2 or TRBV6-3 and TRBJ2-1; 9 nucleotides agree with TRBD2. CDR1 is MNHEY, CDR2 SVGEGT, per germline. This CDR3 has 17 amino acids. With 0 bases clipped from V and 0 bases from J, the junction kept 3 bases outside the gene matches. CDR3 nucleotides: TGTGCCAGCAGTTACTCGAGTAGCGGGAGCTCCTACAATGAGCAGTTCTTC. Translating gives CASSYSSSGSSYNEQFF.

This sequence joins TRBV12-3 or TRBV12-4 and TRBJ2-5; D perhaps matches TRBD1 (6 bases). The CDR3 is made up of 13 amino acids. Trimming took 6 bases from V and 2 from J, leaving 10 bases between them. CDR3 region: CASSRQAQETQYF. The CDR3 DNA reads as TGTGCCAGCAGCCGACAGGCTCAAGAGACCCAGTACTTC.

This clone appeared once. The gene calls are TRBV9 and TRBJ2-1; maybe TRBD2 (5 bases). Germline CDR1 reads SGDLS; CDR2 reads YYNGEE. The CDR3 length is 16 residues. The V and J ends lost 0 bases and 4 bases respectively, with 14 bases between them. As DNA, the CDR3 is TGTGCCAGCAGCGTAGCGGGAAGCGAGAGATACAATGAGCAGTTCTTC. Residues: CASSVAGSERYNEQFF. The whole variable domain, remainder taken from reference TRBV9 and TRBJ2-1, is DSGVTQTPKHLITATGQRVTLRCSPRSGDLSVYWYQQSLDQGLQFLIQYYNGEERAKGNILERFSAQQFPDLHSELNLSSLELGDSALYFCASSVAGSERYNEQFFGPGTRLTVL.

V gene TRBV28 combines with J gene TRBJ1-1; no firm D call. The CDR3 is 16 amino acids. V was cut by 3 bases and J by 4 bases, with 18 bases left in between. Germline CDR1 and CDR2: MDHEN and SYDVKM. The DNA of the CDR3 is TGTGCCAGCAGTTTCTATCCGGGAAAGAGTTCCACTGAAGCTTTCTTT. Its protein is CASSFYPGKSSTEAFF. The full variable domain, rest sourced from reference TRBV28 and TRBJ1-1, is DVKVTQSSRYLVKRTGEKVFLECVQDMDHENMFWYRQDPGLGLRLIYFSYDVKMKEKGDIPEGYSVSREKKERFSLILESASTNQTSMYLCASSFYPGKSSTEAFFGQGTRLTVV.

The chain carries TRBV3-1 (or the pseudogene TRBV3-2) and TRBJ1-1; D gene ambiguous. V lost 6 bases, J lost 1 base, and 12 bases lay in between. Germline V CDR1 and CDR2: LGHDT, YNNKEL (reference sequence). The CDR3 sequence is 14 residues long. This CDR3 is CASRGSGANTEAFF. The CDR3 nucleotides are TGTGCCAGCAGGGGCTCAGGCGCGAACACTGAAGCTTTCTTT.

The CDR3 bases are TGTGCCAGCAGCCCCCTAACAGGAGATAACTATGGCTACACCTTC. Translated: CASSPLTGDNYGYTF. This rearrangement joins TRBV14 to TRBJ1-2; possible D gene TRBD1, 5 bases. V lost 4 bases and J lost 1, with 13 bases in between. The CDR3 has 15 amino acids. The germline V gene has CDR1 SGHDN and CDR2 FVKESK.

The chain recombines TRBV27 with TRBJ1-2, with D possibly TRBD1 on 5 matching bases. The CDR3 sequence is 12 residues long. Germline V gene data show CDR1 as MNHEY and CDR2 as SMNVEV (reference sequence). V was shortened by 5 bases and J by 8 bases, with 12 bases between the two germline ends. CDR3 region: CASSPSGYGYTF. The CDR3, as DNA: TGTGCCAGCAGTCCATCAGGGTACGGCTACACCTTC.

The CDR3 protein is CASRLPSGSGYEQYF. CDR3 nucleotide sequence: TGTGCCAGCAGGCTCCCATCGGGATCCGGCTACGAGCAGTACTTC. The chain is built from TRBV28 and TRBJ2-7; D possibly corresponds to TRBD2 (5 bases). This CDR3 is 15 amino acids long. Germline-derived CDR1 and CDR2 are MDHEN and SYDVKM. Trimming removed 6 bases at V and 3 bases at J, with 18 bases between.

J is TRBJ1-6 and V is TRBV6-5, with 9 bases lining up with TRBD1. The CDR3 contains 16 residues. Germline V lookup: CDR1 MNHEY, CDR2 SVGAGI. Trimming removed 4 bases from V and 7 bases from J; junction bases left unmatched: 8. The CDR3 DNA reads TGTGCCAGCAGTTCCATCATGGACAGGGGAAATTCACCCCTCCACTTT. Translation gives CASSSIMDRGNSPLHF.

This clone was recorded a few times. The rearrangement uses TRBV9 and TRBJ2-3; D is perhaps TRBD2 (5 bases). This CDR3 is built from 16 residues. The V and J ends lost 0 bases and 4 bases respectively, with 15 bases between them. Germline lookup yields CDR1 SGDLS and CDR2 YYNGEE. The CDR3 region has the DNA TGTGCCAGCAGCGTAGTTGGTCTGGCGCGGGCAGATACGCAGTATTTT. Amino acid sequence: CASSVVGLARADTQYF.